Listed below are T cell receptor beta chains from one sample, sequenced in a study of vaccination and CD4 T cells after COVID-19. No cognate antigen is known for these TCRs. TCRdb called the PCR reads again in MiXCR, with one record for every CDR3 protein. Of 9,000 to 15,000 distinct CDR3 sequences in the sample, 55% to 60% are singletons; the top ten hold 15%. Material: CD4+ T cells from blood, cultured in vitro. The source is a human donor who had recovered from COVID-19. CDR3s include the opening cysteine and the closing phenylalanine or tryptophan. D genes are given only for firm matches. Expanded clones get a size class; other rows say once, few or many, or leave the size out.

j_gene: TRBJ2-5; abundance: few; d_gene: TRBD2; v_gene: TRBV6-2/TRBV6-3; CDR3aa: CASSYSASGRDGETQYF; CDR3nt: TGTGCCAGCAGTTACTCGGCTAGCGGGAGGGATGGGGAGACCCAGTACTTC
j_gene: TRBJ2-5; abundance: -; d_gene: -; v_gene: TRBV20-1; CDR3aa: CSASPAPETQYF; CDR3nt: TGCAGTGCTAGTCCAGCCCCAGAGACCCAGTACTTC
j_gene: TRBJ2-5; abundance: -; d_gene: -; v_gene: TRBV21-1; CDR3aa: CASSKAPLAGAPETQYF; CDR3nt: TGTGCCAGCAGCAAAGCCCCACTAGCGGGAGCCCCAGAGACCCAGTACTTC
j_gene: TRBJ1-6; abundance: few; d_gene: TRBD1; v_gene: TRBV7-8; CDR3aa: CASSLHRDRGVSPLHF; CDR3nt: TGTGCCAGCAGCTTGCACCGGGACAGGGGGGTTTCACCCCTCCACTTT
j_gene: TRBJ1-2; abundance: -; d_gene: -; v_gene: TRBV30; CDR3aa: CAWSPPSHYYGYTF; CDR3nt: TGTGCCTGGAGTCCCCCGTCCCACTATTATGGCTACACCTTC
j_gene: TRBJ2-5; abundance: -; d_gene: -; v_gene: TRBV6-4; CDR3aa: CASSDSPGTQYF; CDR3nt: TGTGCCAGCAGTGACTCCCCGGGGACCCAGTACTTC
j_gene: TRBJ2-5; abundance: few; d_gene: -; v_gene: TRBV7-8; CDR3aa: CATSQGRALRETQYF; CDR3nt: TGTGCCACCAGCCAGGGGAGGGCCCTGAGAGAGACCCAGTACTTC
j_gene: TRBJ2-7; abundance: -; d_gene: -; v_gene: TRBV20-1; CDR3aa: CSASSGLSHYEQYF; CDR3nt: TGCAGTGCTAGTTCAGGTCTATCCCACTACGAGCAGTACTTC
j_gene: TRBJ2-1; abundance: -; d_gene: TRBD2; v_gene: TRBV7-7; CDR3aa: CASSRGLADLSEQFF; CDR3nt: TGTGCCAGCAGCCGGGGACTAGCGGATCTCAGTGAGCAGTTCTTC
j_gene: TRBJ2-2; abundance: -; d_gene: -; v_gene: TRBV2; CDR3aa: CASSGNGDGGELFF; CDR3nt: TGTGCCAGCAGCGGAAACGGCGATGGCGGGGAGCTGTTTTTT
j_gene: TRBJ2-7; abundance: -; d_gene: TRBD1; v_gene: TRBV7-9; CDR3aa: CASSPTGDDEQYF; CDR3nt: TGTGCCAGCAGCCCGACAGGGGACGACGAGCAGTACTTC
j_gene: TRBJ2-5; abundance: few; d_gene: -; v_gene: TRBV7-2; CDR3aa: CASSPAGRPGTQYF; CDR3nt: TGTGCCAGCAGCCCGGCGGGGCGGCCGGGGACCCAGTACTTC
j_gene: TRBJ1-4; abundance: -; d_gene: -; v_gene: TRBV2; CDR3aa: CASSGRRPGSGEKLFF; CDR3nt: TGTGCCAGCAGTGGACGGAGACCGGGCTCTGGTGAAAAACTGTTTTTT
j_gene: TRBJ1-3; abundance: -; d_gene: TRBD1; v_gene: TRBV20-1; CDR3aa: CSARDPTGDSSGNTIYF; CDR3nt: TGCAGTGCTAGAGACCCGACAGGGGACTCCTCTGGAAACACCATATATTTT
j_gene: TRBJ1-2; abundance: -; d_gene: TRBD1; v_gene: TRBV5-4; CDR3aa: CASSRQGQVYGYTF; CDR3nt: TGTGCCAGCAGCCGACAGGGGCAGGTCTATGGCTACACCTTC
j_gene: TRBJ1-5; abundance: few; d_gene: -; v_gene: TRBV27; CDR3aa: CASSQSLGGNQPQHF; CDR3nt: TGTGCCAGCAGTCAATCCCTCGGTGGGAATCAGCCCCAGCATTTT
j_gene: TRBJ2-5; abundance: -; d_gene: TRBD2; v_gene: TRBV20-1; CDR3aa: CSARDRTSGSFLETQYF; CDR3nt: TGCAGTGCTAGAGATAGGACTAGCGGGAGTTTTTTAGAGACCCAGTACTTC
j_gene: TRBJ2-3; abundance: -; d_gene: TRBD2; v_gene: TRBV6-2/TRBV6-3; CDR3aa: CASSYPREGADTQYF; CDR3nt: TGTGCCAGCAGTTACCCGCGGGAGGGAGCAGATACGCAGTATTTT
j_gene: TRBJ2-7; abundance: -; d_gene: TRBD2; v_gene: TRBV6-1; CDR3aa: CAISDRIGLAGVTGEQYF; CDR3nt: TGTGCCATCAGTGACCGGATCGGACTAGCGGGAGTCACGGGAGAGCAGTACTTC
j_gene: TRBJ2-3; abundance: -; d_gene: -; v_gene: TRBV20-1; CDR3aa: CSADPTLRGPETDTQYF; CDR3nt: TGCAGTGCTGACCCCACCCTCCGCGGCCCGGAGACAGATACGCAGTATTTT
j_gene: TRBJ2-1; abundance: large; d_gene: -; v_gene: TRBV20-1; CDR3aa: CSASTSSSSYNEQFF; CDR3nt: TGCAGTGCTAGTACGAGTTCAAGCTCCTACAATGAGCAGTTCTTC
j_gene: TRBJ2-2; abundance: few; d_gene: -; v_gene: TRBV21-1; CDR3aa: CASSASGAKNTGELFF; CDR3nt: TGTGCCAGCAGCGCTAGCGGAGCTAAGAACACCGGGGAGCTGTTTTTT
j_gene: TRBJ2-3; abundance: -; d_gene: TRBD2; v_gene: TRBV10-3; CDR3aa: CAISGSSGRTGTDTQYF; CDR3nt: TGTGCCATCAGTGGATCTAGCGGGAGGACAGGCACAGATACGCAGTATTTT
j_gene: TRBJ2-5; abundance: once; d_gene: -; v_gene: TRBV7-6; CDR3aa: CASSTAQETQYF; CDR3nt: TGTGCCAGCAGCACCGCCCAAGAGACCCAGTACTTC
j_gene: TRBJ1-5; abundance: few; d_gene: -; v_gene: TRBV18; CDR3aa: CASSAIRDTGDQPQHF; CDR3nt: TGTGCCAGCTCAGCAATACGGGACACTGGGGATCAGCCCCAGCATTTT
j_gene: TRBJ1-1; abundance: -; d_gene: -; v_gene: TRBV11-3; CDR3aa: CASSLDWAGEPEAFF; CDR3nt: TGTGCCAGCAGCTTAGATTGGGCAGGGGAGCCTGAAGCTTTCTTT
j_gene: TRBJ1-1; abundance: few; d_gene: -; v_gene: TRBV7-9; CDR3aa: CASSLGHGNLEAFF; CDR3nt: TGTGCCAGCAGCTTAGGGCACGGCAACCTTGAAGCTTTCTTT
j_gene: TRBJ1-1; abundance: once; d_gene: -; v_gene: TRBV23-1; CDR3aa: CASSQRRVNTEAFF; CDR3nt: TGCGCCAGCAGTCAAAGAAGAGTGAACACTGAAGCTTTCTTT
j_gene: TRBJ1-5; abundance: few; d_gene: -; v_gene: TRBV6-1; CDR3aa: CASSALLKGRNQPQHF; CDR3nt: TGTGCCAGCAGTGCCCTTTTGAAGGGGAGAAATCAGCCCCAGCATTTT
j_gene: TRBJ2-7; abundance: -; d_gene: -; v_gene: TRBV10-3; CDR3aa: CAISEAGPRGYEQYF; CDR3nt: TGTGCCATCAGTGAAGCAGGCCCCAGGGGTTACGAGCAGTACTTC
j_gene: TRBJ2-5; abundance: medium-sized; d_gene: -; v_gene: TRBV24-1; CDR3aa: CATSDSDFLTQYF; CDR3nt: TGTGCCACCAGTGATTCGGATTTCTTGACCCAGTACTTC
j_gene: TRBJ2-2; abundance: -; d_gene: TRBD1; v_gene: TRBV6-2/TRBV6-3; CDR3aa: CASNRGHTGELFF; CDR3nt: TGTGCCAGCAATAGGGGGCACACCGGGGAGCTGTTTTTT
j_gene: TRBJ1-5; abundance: medium-sized; d_gene: -; v_gene: TRBV20-1; CDR3aa: CSAREFHQPQHF; CDR3nt: TGCAGTGCTAGAGAATTTCATCAGCCCCAGCATTTT
j_gene: TRBJ2-5; abundance: -; d_gene: TRBD1; v_gene: TRBV6-2/TRBV6-3; CDR3aa: CATSWTGRQTQYF; CDR3nt: TGTGCCACCTCATGGACAGGGAGGCAGACCCAGTACTTC
j_gene: TRBJ2-5; abundance: few; d_gene: -; v_gene: TRBV12-3/TRBV12-4; CDR3aa: CASRKTSETQYF; CDR3nt: TGTGCCAGCAGGAAAACCTCAGAGACCCAGTACTTC
j_gene: TRBJ2-1; abundance: -; d_gene: TRBD2; v_gene: TRBV30; CDR3aa: CAWRSLAGGTYNEQFF; CDR3nt: TGTGCCTGGAGAAGCTTAGCGGGAGGAACCTACAATGAGCAGTTCTTC
j_gene: TRBJ2-3; abundance: -; d_gene: -; v_gene: TRBV20-1; CDR3aa: CSARISGDTQYF; CDR3nt: TGCAGTGCTAGAATAAGCGGGGATACGCAGTATTTT
j_gene: TRBJ2-2; abundance: few; d_gene: -; v_gene: TRBV6-4; CDR3aa: CASSDSSAGELFF; CDR3nt: TGTGCCAGCAGTGACTCCAGCGCCGGGGAGCTGTTTTTT
j_gene: TRBJ2-7; abundance: -; d_gene: TRBD2; v_gene: TRBV20-1; CDR3aa: CSARDFVLGTSREQYF; CDR3nt: TGCAGTGCTAGAGATTTTGTTCTTGGGACTAGTCGCGAGCAGTACTTC
j_gene: TRBJ2-6; abundance: few; d_gene: -; v_gene: TRBV20-1; CDR3aa: CSARDLRHSGANVLTF; CDR3nt: TGCAGTGCTAGAGATCTTAGGCACTCTGGGGCCAACGTCCTGACTTTC